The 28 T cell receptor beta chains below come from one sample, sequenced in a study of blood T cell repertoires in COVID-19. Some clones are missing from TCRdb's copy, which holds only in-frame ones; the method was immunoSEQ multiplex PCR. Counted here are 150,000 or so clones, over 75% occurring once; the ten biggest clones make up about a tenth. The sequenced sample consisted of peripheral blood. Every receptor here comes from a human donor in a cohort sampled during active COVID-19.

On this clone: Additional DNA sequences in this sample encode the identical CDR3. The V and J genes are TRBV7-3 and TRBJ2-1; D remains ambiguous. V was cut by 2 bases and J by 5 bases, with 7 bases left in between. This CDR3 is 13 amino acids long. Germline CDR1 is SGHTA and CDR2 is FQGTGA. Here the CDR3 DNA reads TGTGCCAGCAGCTTAGGGCAGAACAATGAGCAGTTCTTC. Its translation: CASSLGQNNEQFF. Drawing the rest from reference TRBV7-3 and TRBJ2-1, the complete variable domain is GAGVSQTPSNKVTEKGKYVELRCDPISGHTALYWYRQSLGQGPEFLIYFQGTGAADDSGLPNDRFFAVRPEGSVSTLKIQRTERGDSAVYLCASSLGQNNEQFFGPGTRLTVL.

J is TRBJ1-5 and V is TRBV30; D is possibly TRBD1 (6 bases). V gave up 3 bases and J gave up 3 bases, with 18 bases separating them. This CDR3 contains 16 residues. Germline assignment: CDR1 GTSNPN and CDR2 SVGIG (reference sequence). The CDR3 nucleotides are TGTGCCTGGAGCGAAGACCCGACAGGAGTCAATCAGCCCCAGCATTTT. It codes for CAWSEDPTGVNQPQHF.

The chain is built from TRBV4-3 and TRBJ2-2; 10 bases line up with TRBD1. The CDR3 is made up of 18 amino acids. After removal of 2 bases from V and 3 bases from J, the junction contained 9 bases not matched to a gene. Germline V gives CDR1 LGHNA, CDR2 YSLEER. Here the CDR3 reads CASSQPGDRGLDTGELFF. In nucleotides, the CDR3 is TGCGCCAGCAGCCAACCGGGGGACAGGGGTCTGGACACCGGGGAGCTGTTTTTT.

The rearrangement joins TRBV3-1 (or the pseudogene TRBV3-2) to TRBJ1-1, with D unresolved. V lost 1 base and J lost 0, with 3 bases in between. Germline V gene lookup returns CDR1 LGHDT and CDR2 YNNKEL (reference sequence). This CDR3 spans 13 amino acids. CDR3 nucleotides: TGTGCCAGCAGCCAAGGGCTGAACACTGAAGCTTTCTTT. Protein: CASSQGLNTEAFF.

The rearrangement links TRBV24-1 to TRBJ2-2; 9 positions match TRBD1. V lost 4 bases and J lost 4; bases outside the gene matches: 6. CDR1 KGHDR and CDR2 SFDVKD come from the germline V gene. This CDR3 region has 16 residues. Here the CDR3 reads CATSDPGQGPTGELFF. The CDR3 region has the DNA TGTGCCACCAGTGACCCCGGACAGGGGCCCACCGGGGAGCTGTTTTTT.

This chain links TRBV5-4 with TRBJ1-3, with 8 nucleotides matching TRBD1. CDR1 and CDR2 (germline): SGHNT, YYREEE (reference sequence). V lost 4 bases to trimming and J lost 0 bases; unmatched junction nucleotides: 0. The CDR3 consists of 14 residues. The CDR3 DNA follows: TGTGCCAGCAGCGGGACAGGCTCTGGAAACACCATATATTTT. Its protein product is CASSGTGSGNTIYF.

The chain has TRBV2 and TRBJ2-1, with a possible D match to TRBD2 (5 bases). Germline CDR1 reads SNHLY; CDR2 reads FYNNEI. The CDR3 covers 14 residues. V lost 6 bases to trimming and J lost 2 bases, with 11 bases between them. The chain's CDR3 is CASRERLPYNEQFF. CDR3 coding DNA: TGTGCCAGCAGGGAGAGACTACCCTACAATGAGCAGTTCTTC.

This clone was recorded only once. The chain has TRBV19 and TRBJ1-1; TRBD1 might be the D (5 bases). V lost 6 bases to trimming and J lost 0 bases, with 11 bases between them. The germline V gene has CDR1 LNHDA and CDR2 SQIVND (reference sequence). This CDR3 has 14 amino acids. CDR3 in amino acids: CASRMAGLNTEAFF. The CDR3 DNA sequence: TGTGCCAGTAGGATGGCAGGGTTGAACACTGAAGCTTTCTTT.

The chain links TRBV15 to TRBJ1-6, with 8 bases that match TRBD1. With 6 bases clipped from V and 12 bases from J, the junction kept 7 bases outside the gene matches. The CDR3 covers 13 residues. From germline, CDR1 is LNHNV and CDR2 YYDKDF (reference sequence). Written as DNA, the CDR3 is TGTGCCACCAGGGAGCAGGGGGCGGGACCCCTCCACTTT. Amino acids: CATREQGAGPLHF. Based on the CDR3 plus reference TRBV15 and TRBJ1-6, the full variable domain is DAMVIQNPRYQVTQFGKPVTLSCSQTLNHNVMYWYQQKSSQAPKLLFHYYDKDFNNEADTPDNFQSRRPNTSFCFLDIRSPGLGDTAMYLCATREQGAGPLHFGNGTRLTVT.

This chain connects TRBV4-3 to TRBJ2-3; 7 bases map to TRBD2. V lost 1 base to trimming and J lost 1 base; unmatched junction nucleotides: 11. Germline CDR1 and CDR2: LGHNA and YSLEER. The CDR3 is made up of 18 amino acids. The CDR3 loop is CASSQAAGTEWGTDTQYF. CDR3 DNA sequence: TGCGCCAGCAGCCAAGCAGCGGGGACGGAGTGGGGCACAGATACGCAGTATTTT.

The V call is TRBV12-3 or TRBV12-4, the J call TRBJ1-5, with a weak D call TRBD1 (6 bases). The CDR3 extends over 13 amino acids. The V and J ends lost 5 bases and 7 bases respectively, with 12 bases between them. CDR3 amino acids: CASSPTGSQPQHF. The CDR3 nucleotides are TGTGCCAGCAGTCCGACAGGATCGCAGCCCCAGCATTTT.

This chain's CDR3 is CASRRTSGRATQYF. CDR3 DNA: TGTGCCAGCAGGCGGACTAGCGGGAGGGCTACGCAGTATTTT. This chain connects TRBV6-4 to TRBJ2-3; TRBD2 matches at 15 bases. Germline V CDR1 and CDR2: MRHNA, SNTAGT. V trimming: 6 bases; J trimming: 8 bases; junction bases outside the gene matches: 3. The CDR3 totals 14 residues.

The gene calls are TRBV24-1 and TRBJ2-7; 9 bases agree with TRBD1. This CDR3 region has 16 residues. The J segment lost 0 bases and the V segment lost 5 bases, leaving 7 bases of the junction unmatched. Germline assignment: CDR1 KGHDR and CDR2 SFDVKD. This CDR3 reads CATSVYRGRLSYEQYF. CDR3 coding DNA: TGTGCCACCAGTGTTTACAGGGGGCGCCTCTCCTACGAGCAGTACTTC.

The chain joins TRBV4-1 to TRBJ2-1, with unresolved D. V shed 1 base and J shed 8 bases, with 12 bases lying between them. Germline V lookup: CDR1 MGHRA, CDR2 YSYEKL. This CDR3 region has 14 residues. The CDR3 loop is CASSQASRGYEQFF. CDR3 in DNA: TGCGCCAGCAGCCAAGCCTCAAGAGGATATGAGCAGTTCTTC.

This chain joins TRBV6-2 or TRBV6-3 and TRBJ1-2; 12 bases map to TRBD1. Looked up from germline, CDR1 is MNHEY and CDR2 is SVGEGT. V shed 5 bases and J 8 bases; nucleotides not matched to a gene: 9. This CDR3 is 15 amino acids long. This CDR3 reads CASSGPGQGARGYTF. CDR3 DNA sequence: TGTGCCAGCAGTGGACCGGGACAGGGGGCGCGGGGCTACACCTTC.

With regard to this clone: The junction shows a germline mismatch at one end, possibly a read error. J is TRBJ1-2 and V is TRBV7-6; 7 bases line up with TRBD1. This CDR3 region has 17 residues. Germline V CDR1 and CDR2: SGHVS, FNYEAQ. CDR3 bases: TGTGCCAGCAGCCCCCGGACAGGCCAAACCCAGAACTCTGGCTACACCTTC. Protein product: CASSPRTGQTQNSGYTF. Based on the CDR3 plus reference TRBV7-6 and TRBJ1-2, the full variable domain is GAGVSQSPRYKVTKRGQDVALRCDPISGHVSLYWYRQALGQGPEFLTYFNYEAQQDKSGLPNDRFSAERPEGSISTLTIQRTEQRDSAMYRCASSPRTGQTQNSGYTFGSGTRLTVV.

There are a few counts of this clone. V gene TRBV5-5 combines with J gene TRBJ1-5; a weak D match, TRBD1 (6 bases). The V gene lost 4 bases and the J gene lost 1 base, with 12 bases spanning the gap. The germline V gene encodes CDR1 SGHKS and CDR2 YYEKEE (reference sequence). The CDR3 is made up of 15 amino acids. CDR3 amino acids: CASSQIQGSNQPQHF. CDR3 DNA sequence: TGTGCCAGCAGCCAAATACAGGGAAGCAATCAGCCCCAGCATTTT.

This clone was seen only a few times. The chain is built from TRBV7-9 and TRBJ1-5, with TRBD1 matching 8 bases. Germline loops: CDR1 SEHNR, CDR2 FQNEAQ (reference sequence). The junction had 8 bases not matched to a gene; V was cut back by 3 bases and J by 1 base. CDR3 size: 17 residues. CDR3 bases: TGTGCCAGCAGCTTTGCGGCAGGGGGCGAGAGCAATCAGCCCCAGCATTTT. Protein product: CASSFAAGGESNQPQHF.

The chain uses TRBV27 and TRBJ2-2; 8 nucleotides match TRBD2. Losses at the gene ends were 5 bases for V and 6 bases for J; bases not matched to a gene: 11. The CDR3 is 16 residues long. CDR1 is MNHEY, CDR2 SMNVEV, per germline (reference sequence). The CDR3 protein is CASSPRTSSIAGELFF. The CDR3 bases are TGTGCCAGCAGTCCCCGGACTAGCAGCATCGCCGGGGAGCTGTTTTTT.

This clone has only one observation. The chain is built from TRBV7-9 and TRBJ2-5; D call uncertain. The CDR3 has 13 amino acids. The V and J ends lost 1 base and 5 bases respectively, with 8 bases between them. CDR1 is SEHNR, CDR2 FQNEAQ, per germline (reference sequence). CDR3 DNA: TGTGCCAGCAGCTTAGGAGTGTTGGAGACCCAGTACTTC. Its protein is CASSLGVLETQYF.

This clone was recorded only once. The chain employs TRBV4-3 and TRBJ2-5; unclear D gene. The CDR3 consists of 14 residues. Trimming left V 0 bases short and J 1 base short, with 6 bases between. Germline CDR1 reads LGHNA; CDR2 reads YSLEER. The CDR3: CASSQDMAQETQYF. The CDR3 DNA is TGCGCCAGCAGCCAAGATATGGCCCAAGAGACCCAGTACTTC.

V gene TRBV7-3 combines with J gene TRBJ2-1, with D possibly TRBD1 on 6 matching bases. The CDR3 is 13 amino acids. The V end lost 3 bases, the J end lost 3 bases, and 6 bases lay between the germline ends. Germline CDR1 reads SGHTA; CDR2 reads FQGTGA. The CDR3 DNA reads TGTGCCAGCAGCTTGGACAGCTACAATGAGCAGTTCTTC. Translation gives CASSLDSYNEQFF.

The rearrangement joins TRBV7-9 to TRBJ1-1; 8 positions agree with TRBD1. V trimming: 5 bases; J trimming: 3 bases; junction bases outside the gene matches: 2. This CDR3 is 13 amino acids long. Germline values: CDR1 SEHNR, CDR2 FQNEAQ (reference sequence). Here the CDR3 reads CASSLQGDTEAFF. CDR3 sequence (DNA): TGTGCCAGCAGCCTACAGGGGGACACTGAAGCTTTCTTT. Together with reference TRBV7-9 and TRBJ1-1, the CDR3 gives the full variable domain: DTGVSQNPRHKITKRGQNVTFRCDPISEHNRLYWYRQTLGQGPEFLTYFQNEAQLEKSRLLSDRFSAERPKGSFSTLEIQRTEQGDSAMYLCASSLQGDTEAFFGQGTRLTVV.

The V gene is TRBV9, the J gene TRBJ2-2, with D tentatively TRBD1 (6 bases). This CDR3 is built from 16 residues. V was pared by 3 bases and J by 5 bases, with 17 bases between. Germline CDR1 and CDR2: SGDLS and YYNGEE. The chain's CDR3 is CASSGHRDRGTGELFF. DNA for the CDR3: TGTGCCAGCAGCGGTCACAGGGACCGGGGTACCGGGGAGCTGTTTTTT.

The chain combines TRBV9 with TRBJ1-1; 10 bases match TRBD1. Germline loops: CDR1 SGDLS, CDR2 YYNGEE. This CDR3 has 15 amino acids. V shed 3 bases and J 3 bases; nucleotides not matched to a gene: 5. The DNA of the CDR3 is TGTGCCAGCAGCGCAACCGACAGGGGGCACACTGAAGCTTTCTTT. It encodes CASSATDRGHTEAFF.

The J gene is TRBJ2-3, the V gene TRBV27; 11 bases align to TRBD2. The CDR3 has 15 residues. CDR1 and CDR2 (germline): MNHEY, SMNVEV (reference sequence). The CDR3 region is CASLGVAGGQDTQYF. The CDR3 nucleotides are TGTGCTTCTCTCGGGGTAGCGGGAGGGCAAGATACGCAGTATTTT.

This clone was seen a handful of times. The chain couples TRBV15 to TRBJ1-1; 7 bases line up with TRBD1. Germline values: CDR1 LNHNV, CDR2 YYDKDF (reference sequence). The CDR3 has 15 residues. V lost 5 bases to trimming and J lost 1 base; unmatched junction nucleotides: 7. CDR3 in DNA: TGTGCCACCAGCTCCCAACGACAGGGGAACACTGAAGCTTTCTTT. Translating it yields CATSSQRQGNTEAFF.

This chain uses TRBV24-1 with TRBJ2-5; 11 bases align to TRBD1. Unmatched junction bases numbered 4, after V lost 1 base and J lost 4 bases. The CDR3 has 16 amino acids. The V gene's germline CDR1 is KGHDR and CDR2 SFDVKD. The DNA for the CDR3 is TGTGCCACCAGTGATTTCGGGACAGGGGGAAGAGAGACCCAGTACTTC. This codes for CATSDFGTGGRETQYF.